This T cell receptor (beta chain) was recovered during a study of T cell responses to AZD1222 COVID-19 vaccine. The CDR3 loop spans 17 amino acids. Per germline, CDR1 SGHRS and CDR2 YFSETQ. Trimming took off 3 bases at V and 3 bases at J, with 19 bases between the two ends. Here immunoSEQ multiplex PCR was the method, and the copy in TCRdb shows in-frame clones only, minus some. Of some 200,000 clones listed, just over 90% were seen once; the top ten hold approximately 3.7%. V usage is TRBV5-1 and J usage is TRBJ1-3, with D maybe TRBD1 (6 bases). The sample was peripheral blood, taken 28 days after the second AZD1222 dose. The sequence was obtained from an adult who received the AZD1222 COVID-19 vaccine. DNA of the CDR3: TGCGCCAGCAGCTGGGGATGGACAGCTAATGTTGGAAACACCATATATTTT. Translation: CASSWGWTANVGNTIYF.